The subject of this entry is one TCR beta chain. Antigen unknown. The protocol was immunoSEQ multiplex PCR, while the TCRdb copy is restricted to in-frame clones and leaves out a portion. The table lists approximately 100,000 clones, about 85% of them singletons. The sample originates from a study of OX40 agonist ivuxolimab in advanced cancers. Broader study findings: Both CD4+ and CD8+ T cell populations in blood had undergone clonal expansion by week 6 at 0.1 to 3.0 mg/kg.

This material consisted of CD4+ or CD8+ T cells sorted from blood, taken in a trial of the OX40 agonist ivuxolimab. The receptor was derived from an adult with an advanced solid tumor such as melanoma, head and neck, liver or kidney cancer.

The CDR3 sequence is CASSVDMGWDQETQYF. CDR3 bases: TGCGCCAGCAGCGTGGATATGGGGTGGGACCAAGAGACCCAGTACTTC. The rearrangement uses TRBV5-1 and TRBJ2-5, with unresolved D. V was pared by 4 bases and J by 0 bases, with 16 bases between. The length of the CDR3 is 16 residues. Per germline, CDR1 SGHRS and CDR2 YFSETQ. Drawing the rest from reference TRBV5-1 and TRBJ2-5, the complete variable domain is KAGVTQTPRYLIKTRGQQVTLSCSPISGHRSVSWYQQTPGQGLQFLFEYFSETQRNKGNFPGRFSGRQFSNSRSEMNVSTLELGDSALYLCASSVDMGWDQETQYFGPGTRLLVL.